The source of this TCR beta chain is a study of shared clonotypes between healthy human individuals. Assay used: immunoSEQ multiplex PCR; TCRdb lists only in-frame clones, some missing. The sample comprises roughly 700,000 clones, over 65% of which are singletons, and around 1.6% rests with the top ten. The CDR3 totals 13 residues. Germline values: CDR1 SQVTM, CDR2 ANQGSEA. Trimming cost V 4 bases and J 3 bases, with 12 bases left between them. What was sequenced was memory CD4+ T cells sorted from blood. Described subset: CD45RA-negative fraction. This receptor was taken from a woman in her 30s in good health. This chain joins TRBV29-1 and TRBJ1-1; D gene uncertain. Here the CDR3 reads CSVGARRDTEAFF. The CDR3 region has the DNA TGCAGCGTTGGGGCGAGGAGAGACACTGAAGCTTTCTTT. Drawing the rest from reference TRBV29-1 and TRBJ1-1, the complete variable domain is SAVISQKPSRDICQRGTSLTIQCQVDSQVTMMFWYRQQPGQSLTLIATANQGSEATYESGFVIDKFPISRPNLTFSTLTVSNMSPEDSSIYLCSVGARRDTEAFFGQGTRLTVV.